These 13 T cell receptor beta chains were sequenced from one sample in a study of CD8 T cells in Susac syndrome. With random hexamers, reverse transcription was performed on about 0.5 to 1 ug of RNA. MiXCR, run by TCRdb on the immunoSEQ multiplex PCR reads, gives a single entry per CDR3 protein. The data show around 180,000 distinct CDR3 sequences, roughly 92% seen once. Specimen: CD4+ T cells from PBMCs. The origin of the receptors is a human donor with multiple sclerosis.

The V gene is TRBV3-1, the J gene TRBJ1-3, with a weak D call TRBD1 (5 bases). The germline V gene has CDR1 LGHDT and CDR2 YNNKEL (reference sequence). Trimming removed 0 bases at V and 2 bases at J, with 8 bases between. The CDR3 contains 15 residues. The CDR3 DNA reads TGTGCCAGCAGCCAAGAAGGGACGGCTGGAAACACCATATATTTT. Translating it yields CASSQEGTAGNTIYF.

This clonotype was detected only once. V and J are TRBV7-2 and TRBJ2-7; D may be TRBD2 (5 bases). Germline CDR1 is SGHTA and CDR2 is FQGNSA. With 6 bases removed from V and 0 bases from J, the gap between germline ends came to 9 bases. This CDR3 spans 13 amino acids. The CDR3 is CASSQRTSYEQYF. As DNA, the CDR3 is TGTGCCAGCAGTCAGCGGACCTCCTACGAGCAGTACTTC.

The count of this clonotype is one. The V and J genes are TRBV20-1 and TRBJ2-7; 10 positions agree with TRBD2. J lost 4 bases, V lost 4 bases, and 7 bases had no gene match. This CDR3 is built from 14 residues. Germline V CDR1 and CDR2: DFQATT, SNEGSKA (reference sequence). The DNA for the CDR3 is TGCAGTGCTACCCCTAGCGGGAGACCTTACGAGCAGTACTTC. Its protein product is CSATPSGRPYEQYF.

The V call is TRBV5-6, the J call TRBJ1-2; D gene unclear. Germline V gene sequence: CDR1 SGHDT, CDR2 YYEEEE. This CDR3 is 12 amino acids long. Trimming pared 1 base from V and 6 bases from J, leaving 7 bases between. This CDR3 reads CASSLSDHGYTF. CDR3 bases: TGTGCCAGCAGCTTGTCCGATCATGGCTACACCTTC.

The CDR3 sequence: CASRTTLQQSSGNTIYF. CDR3 nucleotide sequence: TGTGCCAGCAGGACAACCCTACAGCAATCCTCTGGAAACACCATATATTTT. The V gene is TRBV6-1, the J gene TRBJ1-3; D is ambiguous. V lost 6 bases and J lost 0, with 18 bases in between. The CDR3 is made up of 17 amino acids. CDR1 and CDR2 (germline): MNHNS, SASEGT.

The rearrangement uses TRBV10-3 and TRBJ1-6; 9 nucleotides match TRBD1. The CDR3 loop spans 14 amino acids. Germline-derived CDR1 and CDR2 are ENHRY and SYGVKD. V was clipped by 6 bases and J by 8 bases; unmatched bases: 5. CDR3 coding DNA: TGTGCCATCAGGCCCGACAGGGGGGATTCACCCCTCCACTTT. It translates to CAIRPDRGDSPLHF.

This rearrangement joins TRBV2 to TRBJ1-5; 9 bases are a match to TRBD1. Germline V CDR1 and CDR2: SNHLY, FYNNEI. The CDR3 covers 15 residues. V shed 6 bases, J shed 5 bases, and the junction held 8 bases outside the gene matches. This chain's CDR3 is CASRRDRVSHQPQHF. The CDR3 DNA follows: TGTGCCAGCAGGAGGGACAGGGTTTCCCATCAGCCCCAGCATTTT.

The chain combines TRBV5-1 with TRBJ2-5; TRBD2 matches 7 bases. CDR3 size: 15 residues. J lost 3 bases, V lost 3 bases, and 8 bases had no gene match. Germline loops: CDR1 SGHRS, CDR2 YFSETQ. The CDR3, as DNA: TGCGCCAGCAGCTCAACCCCGGGGACTAAAGAGACCCAGTACTTC. Its translation is CASSSTPGTKETQYF.

V and J are TRBV18 and TRBJ2-7; D is tentatively TRBD1 or TRBD2 (5 bases each). This CDR3 is 15 amino acids long. Germline lookup yields CDR1 KGHSH and CDR2 LQKENI. Trimming stripped 3 bases from V and 2 bases from J, with 14 bases between. This chain's CDR3 is CASSPGVERPYEQYF. The CDR3 DNA follows: TGTGCCAGCTCACCGGGGGTCGAGCGCCCCTACGAGCAGTACTTC.

CDR3 loop: CASSEGHRELSNEQFF. CDR3 nucleotide sequence: TGTGCCAGCAGCGAGGGACATCGGGAGTTGTCCAATGAGCAGTTCTTC. The chain couples TRBV7-6 to TRBJ2-1; D is tentatively TRBD1 or TRBD2 (6 bases each). The CDR3 has 16 residues. With 5 bases removed from V and 6 bases from J, the gap between germline ends came to 20 bases. Germline loops: CDR1 SGHVS, CDR2 FNYEAQ.

The chain couples TRBV30 to TRBJ2-3; D might be TRBD2 (5 bases). CDR3 length: 14 residues. Germline lookup yields CDR1 GTSNPN and CDR2 SVGIG (reference sequence). Trimming left V 4 bases short and J 0 bases short, with 11 bases between. This CDR3 reads CAWNRGYSTDTQYF. The CDR3 DNA sequence: TGTGCCTGGAATCGGGGATATAGCACAGATACGCAGTATTTT.

The chain has TRBV10-3 and TRBJ1-5; 9 nucleotides match TRBD1. Per the germline V gene, CDR1 is ENHRY and CDR2 is SYGVKD. V was clipped by 3 bases and J by 1 base; unmatched bases: 4. The CDR3 covers 16 residues. The CDR3 DNA is TGTGCCATCAGTGACGGGGACAGGGAAAGCAATCAGCCCCAGCATTTT. Translating gives CAISDGDRESNQPQHF.

V usage is TRBV2 and J usage is TRBJ1-1, with TRBD1 matching 10 bases. V trimming: 4 bases; J trimming: 5 bases; junction bases outside the gene matches: 4. Germline assignment: CDR1 SNHLY and CDR2 FYNNEI. This CDR3 has 14 residues. The DNA of the CDR3 is TGTGCCAGCAGTGGGGACAGGGGAACGACTGAAGCTTTCTTT. Protein sequence: CASSGDRGTTEAFF.